Listed below are T cell receptor beta chains from one sample, sequenced in a study of blood T cells in healthy people across ages. TCRdb redid the calling of the 5' RACE reads with MiXCR, one entry per CDR3 protein. This sample has around 2 million distinct CDR3 sequences, with 39% found just once. Specimen: blood. Source of these receptors: a human donor in good health. Each CDR3 is given without its conserved first and last residue. The D gene is left open where the match is weak. A row's size may be missing; if present it is once, few, many or a size class.

TRBV12-3/TRBV12-4	.	few	12	TRBJ1-2	ASKPSGFVYGYT
TRBV6-6	.	few	11	TRBJ2-7	ATAQGHSYEQY
TRBV10-3	TRBD1	.	12	TRBJ2-1	ATRFGTDLETQF
TRBV4-1	.	.	14	TRBJ1-6	ASSQKGPGVDSPLH
TRBV28	.	.	11	TRBJ1-5	ASHRMGNQPQH
TRBV7-2	.	few	14	TRBJ2-7	ASSLGGPGAPYEQY
TRBV12-5	.	.	13	TRBJ2-5	ASGPLAGAGETQY
TRBV6-1	TRBD2	few	11	TRBJ2-7	ASSREVYYEQY
TRBV11-1	TRBD1	many	12	TRBJ2-5	ASSGTGGQETQY
TRBV7-9	TRBD1	.	12	TRBJ1-2	ASSFPLGTGAYT
TRBV12-3/TRBV12-4	.	few	10	TRBJ2-7	ASSFGQYEQY
TRBV4-3	.	many	11	TRBJ1-2	ASSQDGFSGYT
TRBV28	.	.	13	TRBJ1-1	ASSFFSTVNTEAF
TRBV5-4	.	.	10	TRBJ2-2	ACTGVSGERF
TRBV6-5	.	few	11	TRBJ1-1	ASGRDMDLEAF
TRBV12-3/TRBV12-4	.	few	11	TRBJ2-1	ASSFLGSNEQF
TRBV5-4	.	.	10	TRBJ1-2	ASSLQFSGYT
TRBV20-1	.	few	12	TRBJ2-7	SARVTSLTYEQY
TRBV7-2	TRBD1	.	13	TRBJ2-1	ASSLWTGRDNEQF
TRBV27	TRBD1	few	12	TRBJ1-2	ASKWTGAIYGYT
TRBV20-1	.	many	11	TRBJ2-4	SARAPLKNIQY
TRBV7-2	.	.	12	TRBJ1-2	ASSFGRAAYGYT